One and the same sample provided the 31 T cell receptor beta chains below, sequenced in a study of T cells in Graves' hyperthyroidism and ophthalmopathy. Researchers took RNA transcripts and amplified the TCR beta CDR3 regions from them. TCR CDR3 regions were first amplified by RT-PCR with HTBI primers. TCRdb reprocessed the multiplex PCR reads via MiXCR and lists one record per CDR3 protein. The repertoire has more than 500,000 distinct CDR3 sequences, 11% to 15% of them found once; the top ten carry over 11%. Sequencing used blood. Receptors were obtained from a woman between 35 and 50 years old with Graves' hyperthyroidism.

This clonotype has just a few counts. This chain connects TRBV20-1 to TRBJ1-1; no clear D. The length of the CDR3 is 14 residues. V was clipped by 0 bases and J by 1 base, with 9 bases between them. Germline V lookup: CDR1 DFQATT, CDR2 SNEGSKA (reference sequence). CDR3 in amino acids: CSARDRLGNTEAFF. The CDR3 bases are TGCAGTGCTAGAGACAGGCTTGGGAACACTGAAGCTTTCTTT.

This clonotype has a count of ten or more. The gene calls are TRBV20-1 and TRBJ2-7; 10 positions agree with TRBD1. After removal of 6 bases from V and 7 bases from J, the junction contained 12 bases not matched to a gene. This CDR3 comprises 14 residues. Germline CDR1 and CDR2: DFQATT and SNEGSKA (reference sequence). The CDR3 loop is CSAGDRGPRLEQYF. The CDR3 DNA sequence: TGCAGTGCGGGGGACAGGGGCCCTAGATTGGAGCAGTACTTC.

This chain connects TRBV7-2 to TRBJ1-6; D might be TRBD1 (5 bases). V shed 5 bases and J shed 3 bases, with 20 bases lying between them. The CDR3 is 18 amino acids. From germline, CDR1 is SGHTA and CDR2 FQGNSA. The CDR3 reads CASSHGGEGRVYNSPLHF. CDR3 in DNA: TGTGCCAGCAGCCACGGGGGAGAGGGACGGGTCTATAATTCACCCCTCCACTTT.

This clonotype was seen ten or more times. The chain carries TRBV5-1 and TRBJ1-1, with no clear D. V was clipped by 6 bases and J by 2 bases, with 17 bases between them. Germline CDR1 is SGHRS and CDR2 is YFSETQ. This CDR3 contains 15 residues. In DNA form, the CDR3 reads TGCGCCAGCACCGAGACCCCCGAGGTAAACACTGAAGCTTTCTTT. Protein: CASTETPEVNTEAFF. The full variable domain, rest sourced from reference TRBV5-1 and TRBJ1-1, is KAGVTQTPRYLIKTRGQQVTLSCSPISGHRSVSWYQQTPGQGLQFLFEYFSETQRNKGNFPGRFSGRQFSNSRSEMNVSTLELGDSALYLCASTETPEVNTEAFFGQGTRLTVV.

The chain has TRBV7-9 and TRBJ2-7; 7 positions match TRBD1. Germline V gives CDR1 SEHNR, CDR2 FQNEAQ (reference sequence). The trim removed 5 bases at V and 1 base at J, leaving 11 bases unmatched. The CDR3 totals 16 residues. CDR3 sequence reads: CASSLRGPDQSYEQYF. Written as DNA, the CDR3 is TGTGCCAGCAGCCTTAGGGGGCCAGACCAGTCCTACGAGCAGTACTTC. The full variable domain, completed using reference TRBV7-9 and TRBJ2-7, is DTGVSQNPRHKITKRGQNVTFRCDPISEHNRLYWYRQTLGQGPEFLTYFQNEAQLEKSRLLSDRFSAERPKGSFSTLEIQRTEQGDSAMYLCASSLRGPDQSYEQYFGPGTRLTVT.

This clonotype has more than one count but fewer than ten. V is TRBV7-2 and J is TRBJ1-5; the D gene is possibly TRBD1 (5 bases). The CDR3 is 16 amino acids. V was pared by 1 base and J by 4 bases, with 14 bases between. CDR1 SGHTA and CDR2 FQGNSA come from the germline V gene. The CDR3 here is CASSLGGRGQNQPQHF. The CDR3 bases are TGTGCCAGCAGCTTAGGAGGTCGGGGCCAAAATCAGCCCCAGCATTTT.

The chain uses TRBV7-2 and TRBJ2-1; 9 bases map to TRBD2. J was trimmed by 2 bases and V by 4 bases; bases with no gene match: 6. The CDR3 is 16 residues long. Germline lookup yields CDR1 SGHTA and CDR2 FQGNSA. CDR3 bases: TGTGCCAGCAGCTATAGACTAGCGGCAACCTACAATGAGCAGTTCTTC. As protein: CASSYRLAATYNEQFF.

In this sample, this clonotype turned up a few times. V and J are TRBV4-1 and TRBJ2-4, with TRBD2 identical over 9 bases. After removal of 0 bases from V and 4 bases from J, the junction contained 7 bases not matched to a gene. The CDR3 is 17 amino acids. Germline V gene sequence: CDR1 MGHRA, CDR2 YSYEKL. DNA for the CDR3: TGCGCCAGCAGCCAAGAAGGTAGCGGGAGCGGAAAAAACATTCAGTACTTC. Encoded protein: CASSQEGSGSGKNIQYF.

This clonotype appeared many times. The gene calls are TRBV25-1 and TRBJ1-1; perhaps TRBD1 as D (5 bases). Germline V gene lookup returns CDR1 MGHDK and CDR2 SYGVNS. The CDR3 runs 14 residues. V gave up 6 bases and J gave up 0 bases, with 11 bases separating them. CDR3 in amino acids: CASSETALNTEAFF. The CDR3 nucleotides are TGTGCCAGCAGCGAGACAGCACTGAACACTGAAGCTTTCTTT.

In its sample, this clonotype was seen many times. V is TRBV9 and J is TRBJ1-5; a weak D match, TRBD1 (5 bases). CDR3 length equals 14 residues. Trimming removed 0 bases at V and 4 bases at J, with 8 bases between. CDR1 is SGDLS, CDR2 YYNGEE, per germline. Written as DNA, the CDR3 is TGTGCCAGCAGCGTAGAAGGGGTTAATCAGCCCCAGCATTTT. Amino acid sequence: CASSVEGVNQPQHF.

This clonotype was seen ten or more times. The CDR3 coding sequence is TGTGCCAGCACCTCGACGGCGAGGGGTGAAGAGCAGTACTTC. It is translated as CASTSTARGEEQYF. The genes are TRBV12-3 or TRBV12-4 and TRBJ2-7, with D tentatively TRBD1 or TRBD2 (5 bases each). V lost 7 bases and J lost 7, with 20 bases in between. There are 14 residues in the CDR3.

This clonotype came up many times. The chain has TRBV28 and TRBJ2-7, with 7 bases aligning to TRBD2. V shed 5 bases, J shed 1 base, and the junction held 8 bases outside the gene matches. The CDR3 is 15 amino acids. Per the germline V gene, CDR1 is MDHEN and CDR2 is SYDVKM. The CDR3 nucleotides are TGTGCCAGCAGTCCCCAAAAGGGAGGGTCCTACGAGCAGTACTTC. Residues: CASSPQKGGSYEQYF.

This clonotype was recorded a few times. The chain has TRBV30 and TRBJ2-2; the D gene is possibly TRBD2 (5 bases). This CDR3 spans 15 amino acids. Trimming removed 3 bases at V and 6 bases at J, with 17 bases between. Germline CDR1 reads GTSNPN; CDR2 reads SVGIG (reference sequence). The CDR3 region has the DNA TGTGCCTGGAGCGTAATGGGGAGTTTGGCCGGGGAGCTGTTTTTT. Translated, it gives CAWSVMGSLAGELFF.

The chain is built from TRBV20-1 and TRBJ1-4; TRBD1 might be the D (6 bases). The CDR3 contains 12 residues. Germline lookup yields CDR1 DFQATT and CDR2 SNEGSKA (reference sequence). Trimming pared 7 bases from V and 5 bases from J, leaving 11 bases between. The CDR3 region is CSGDNGNEKLFF. For the CDR3, the DNA is TGCAGTGGGGACAATGGAAATGAAAAACTGTTTTTT.

This clonotype came up a few times. V is TRBV20-1 and J is TRBJ2-6, with D unclear. V was clipped by 4 bases and J by 0 bases, with 7 bases between them. CDR1 and CDR2 from the germline V gene are DFQATT and SNEGSKA (reference sequence). The CDR3 is 14 amino acids. The CDR3 DNA reads as TGCAGTGCTACGACGGTCTCTGGGGCCAACGTCCTGACTTTC. Residues: CSATTVSGANVLTF.

Turning to this clonotype: With a much larger clone just one base away, this may be a read error. The V gene is TRBV12-3 or TRBV12-4, the J gene TRBJ2-5; D is perhaps TRBD2 (6 bases). This CDR3 is 17 amino acids long. The CDR3, as DNA: TGTGCCGGCAGCCCTTCCCGGGGGAGGAGCGGACAAGAGACCCAGTACTTC. It translates to CAGSPSRGRSGQETQYF.

This clonotype was detected ten times or more. The chain couples TRBV7-3 to TRBJ2-7; D possibly corresponds to TRBD1 (7 bases). CDR3 size: 14 residues. Germline CDR1 and CDR2: SGHTA and FQGTGA. V was cut by 2 bases and J by 5 bases, with 13 bases left in between. The CDR3 nucleotides are TGTGCCAGCAGCTTAGGAGGGACAGAGAACGAGCAGTACTTC. It is translated as CASSLGGTENEQYF.

V usage is TRBV27 and J usage is TRBJ2-2; 7 nucleotides align to TRBD2. The CDR3 extends over 17 amino acids. Unmatched junction bases numbered 4, after V lost 0 bases and J lost 0 bases. From germline, CDR1 is MNHEY and CDR2 SMNVEV (reference sequence). The CDR3 DNA reads TGTGCCAGCAGTTTATCTTCCAGCGGGGCGAACACCGGGGAGCTGTTTTTT. It encodes CASSLSSSGANTGELFF.

V usage is TRBV5-1 and J usage is TRBJ1-3; D ambiguous. Germline-derived CDR1 and CDR2 are SGHRS and YFSETQ. V was shortened by 3 bases and J by 0 bases, with 10 bases between the two germline ends. The CDR3 length is 15 residues. Here the CDR3 reads CASSSDGSSGNTIYF. DNA of the CDR3: TGCGCCAGCAGCTCGGACGGATCCTCTGGAAACACCATATATTTT.

This clonotype was observed many times. The rearrangement links TRBV28 to TRBJ2-1; TRBD2 matches 10 bases. With 3 bases clipped from V and 2 bases from J, the junction kept 1 base outside the gene matches. CDR1 and CDR2 from the germline V gene are MDHEN and SYDVKM. The CDR3 spans 15 residues. The CDR3 region is CASSFLAGAYNEQFF. CDR3 in DNA: TGTGCCAGCAGTTTCCTAGCGGGGGCCTACAATGAGCAGTTCTTC.

The chain couples TRBV29-1 to TRBJ2-1; D perhaps matches TRBD2 (6 bases). There are 14 residues in the CDR3. Between the trimmed V and J ends, which lost 4 bases and 2 bases, there was a span of 12 bases. The V gene's germline CDR1 is SQVTM and CDR2 ANQGSEA. The CDR3 bases are TGCAGCGTTGGGGAGGACCTAGCCTACAATGAGCAGTTCTTC. Amino acid sequence: CSVGEDLAYNEQFF.

This clonotype was seen a handful of times. The rearrangement uses TRBV24-1 and TRBJ2-3; D may be TRBD1 (6 bases). The germline CDR1 and CDR2 sequences are KGHDR and SFDVKD. Trimming stripped 6 bases from V and 6 bases from J, with 15 bases between. The CDR3 is made up of 14 amino acids. Written as DNA, the CDR3 is TGTGCCACCAGTCCCAGACAGGATTTGGATACGCAGTATTTT. This encodes CATSPRQDLDTQYF.

About this clonotype itself: With a much larger clone just one base away, this may be a read error. This sequence joins TRBV2 and TRBJ2-1; D may correspond to TRBD1 or TRBD2 (10 bases each). This CDR3 has 19 residues. CDR1 SNHLY and CDR2 FYNNEI come from the germline V gene. V lost 6 bases and J lost 3, with 27 bases in between. The CDR3 sequence is CASRLGTGVTSGIYNEQFF. CDR3 DNA sequence: TGTGCCAGCAGACTGGGGACAGGGGTAACTAGCGGGATCTACAATGAGCAGTTCTTC.

To note about this clonotype: Mismatch with germline at one junction end may stem from a read error. The CDR3 sequence: CASGDRRAETRYF. DNA for the CDR3: TGTGCCAGCGGGGACAGGAGGGCTGAGACCCGGTACTTC. The V call is TRBV28, the J call TRBJ2-5, with 8 nucleotides matching TRBD1. From germline, CDR1 is MDHEN and CDR2 SYDVKM. The CDR3 sequence is 13 residues long.

CDR3 amino acids: CASSRDRINTEAFF. DNA of the CDR3: TGTGCCAGCAGTCGGGACAGGATTAACACTGAAGCTTTCTTT. This chain uses TRBV28 with TRBJ1-1, with 8 positions matching TRBD1. Germline-derived CDR1 and CDR2 are MDHEN and SYDVKM. The CDR3 totals 14 residues. After removal of 5 bases from V and 2 bases from J, the junction contained 4 bases not matched to a gene.

This clonotype was observed a single time. The V call is TRBV6-2 or TRBV6-3, the J call TRBJ2-1, with D maybe TRBD2 (6 bases). The CDR3 extends over 16 amino acids. V was cut by 5 bases and J by 2 bases, with 16 bases left in between. Looked up from germline, CDR1 is MNHEY and CDR2 is SVGEGT. CDR3 coding DNA: TGTGCCAGCAGTGGTCTACTAGCCCGAACCTACAATGAGCAGTTCTTC. This sequence encodes CASSGLLARTYNEQFF.

This clonotype was recorded many times. The V and J genes are TRBV3-1 and TRBJ1-1; 7 nucleotides match TRBD1. V dropped 3 bases and J dropped 4; count of bases not matched to a gene: 5. Germline V lookup: CDR1 LGHDT, CDR2 YNNKEL (reference sequence). The CDR3 spans 14 residues. In nucleotides, the CDR3 is TGTGCCAGCAGCCATGTGGCAGGGGGCACTGAAGCTTTCTTT. As protein: CASSHVAGGTEAFF.

In its sample, this clonotype was seen many times. J is TRBJ2-7 and V is TRBV20-1; 9 bases map to TRBD2. CDR1 DFQATT and CDR2 SNEGSKA come from the germline V gene (reference sequence). The CDR3 spans 17 residues. The V gene end was trimmed by 0 bases and the J gene end by 7 bases; junction bases not matched to a gene: 16. As DNA, the CDR3 is TGCAGTGCTAGAGACCTCCAAATAGCGGGAGCCCGTCGAGAGCAGTACTTC. Translation: CSARDLQIAGARREQYF.

The chain links TRBV9 to TRBJ2-5, with TRBD2 as a possible D gene (6 bases). V lost 3 bases to trimming and J lost 1 base, with 10 bases between them. Germline V lookup: CDR1 SGDLS, CDR2 YYNGEE. CDR3 length: 14 residues. As DNA, the CDR3 is TGTGCCAGCAGCGATGGGACTCCCCAAGAGACCCAGTACTTC. This codes for CASSDGTPQETQYF.

The V gene is TRBV4-1, the J gene TRBJ1-2; 8 nucleotides agree with TRBD1. CDR3 size: 13 residues. CDR1 and CDR2 from the germline V gene are MGHRA and YSYEKL. J lost 7 bases, V lost 4 bases, and 5 bases had no gene match. The CDR3, as DNA: TGCGCCAGCAGCCTTCAGGGGGCATTTGGCTACACCTTC. Its protein product is CASSLQGAFGYTF.

CDR3 DNA: TGTGCCAGTATTAACAGGCAAGAGACCCAGTACTTC. Its protein product is CASINRQETQYF. The chain employs TRBV19 and TRBJ2-5; D possibly corresponds to TRBD1 (5 bases). Per the germline V gene, CDR1 is LNHDA and CDR2 is SQIVND (reference sequence). Trimming took 7 bases from V and 2 from J, leaving 8 bases between them. The CDR3 is 12 residues long.